These 15 T cell receptor beta chains were all obtained from the same sample, sequenced in a study of post-analysis software for immune sequencing data. These receptors' antigens are unknown. Study-level results: There were four or five TRBV segments more frequent in patients than controls, and TRBV5-6, TRBV5-1 and TRBV20-1 were among them.

The TCR beta cDNA libraries contained unique molecular identifiers. Each CDR3 protein is one row after TCRdb ran MiXCR on the PCR reads. The repertoire has more than 450,000 distinct CDR3 sequences, roughly 40% of them found once; the top ten carry under 2%. The sequenced sample was blood. The source is a girl under 18 with multiple sclerosis.

The chain has TRBV5-1 and TRBJ1-2; the D gene is possibly TRBD1 (5 bases). Trimming pared 0 bases from V and 7 bases from J, leaving 16 bases between. CDR3 length: 15 amino acids. Germline-derived CDR1 and CDR2 are SGHRS and YFSETQ. The CDR3 sequence is CASSLGLRGQGGYTF. The CDR3 region has the DNA TGCGCCAGCAGCTTGGGTTTACGGGGCCAAGGTGGCTACACCTTC.

CDR3 DNA sequence: TGTGCCAGCTCCCTAGGAGAGGGGTCTCACGAGCAGTACTTC. This encodes CASSLGEGSHEQYF. The J gene is TRBJ2-7, the V gene TRBV28; tentatively, D is TRBD1 or TRBD2 (5 bases each). The CDR3 covers 14 residues. In germline, CDR1 is MDHEN, CDR2 SYDVKM. V dropped 8 bases and J dropped 5 bases, with 19 bases sitting between them.

This clonotype has a handful of counts. This chain links TRBV7-2 with TRBJ1-2, with D perhaps TRBD1 (6 bases). The CDR3 spans 17 residues. V gave up 4 bases and J gave up 5 bases, with 23 bases separating them. The V gene's germline CDR1 is SGHTA and CDR2 FQGNSA. The CDR3: CASSSPEQGLLRYGYTF. The CDR3 DNA reads as TGTGCCAGCAGCTCCCCGGAACAGGGCCTGCTAAGATATGGCTACACCTTC.

The CDR3 region is CASSARQGPYEQYF. CDR3 sequence (DNA): TGTGCCAGCAGTGCCCGACAGGGCCCGTACGAGCAGTACTTC. The chain joins TRBV12-3 or TRBV12-4 to TRBJ2-7; 7 bases are shared with TRBD1. The CDR3 consists of 14 residues. V lost 5 bases, J lost 4 bases, and 8 bases stayed unmatched.

The chain has TRBV4-1 and TRBJ2-3; 11 bases match TRBD2. This CDR3 region has 17 residues. Germline values: CDR1 MGHRA, CDR2 YSYEKL. With 4 bases clipped from V and 3 bases from J, the junction kept 9 bases outside the gene matches. The DNA of the CDR3 is TGCGCCAGCAGCCCGTCCCCACTAGCGGGGGAGACAGATACGCAGTATTTT. This encodes CASSPSPLAGETDTQYF.

The chain carries TRBV10-2 and TRBJ2-3; D is possibly TRBD2 (6 bases). V dropped 0 bases and J dropped 4 bases, with 11 bases sitting between them. CDR1 is WSHSY, CDR2 SAAADI, per germline. This CDR3 region has 15 residues. The CDR3 DNA sequence: TGCGCCAGCAGTGAGTCACCACCGGGGGCAGATACGCAGTATTTT. Translated, it gives CASSESPPGADTQYF.

This clonotype has more than one count but fewer than ten. This chain links TRBV12-3 or TRBV12-4 with TRBJ1-1, with a possible D match to TRBD1 (5 bases). The CDR3 has 13 amino acids. V lost 3 bases and J 9 bases, leaving 14 bases between the germline ends. The CDR3 region is CASSLAGGTKAFF. CDR3 DNA sequence: TGTGCCAGCAGTTTGGCGGGGGGAACTAAAGCTTTCTTT.

The V call is TRBV5-6, the J call TRBJ2-3; no clear D. Germline CDR1 SGHDT, CDR2 YYEEEE. The CDR3 extends over 15 amino acids. The V gene lost 1 base and the J gene lost 0 bases, with 9 bases spanning the gap. In DNA form, the CDR3 reads TGTGCCAGCAGCTTGTGGGGTCCTAGCACAGATACGCAGTATTTT. Translation: CASSLWGPSTDTQYF.

The chain couples TRBV19 to TRBJ1-2; TRBD1 might be the D (6 bases). V lost 3 bases to trimming and J lost 4 bases, with 9 bases between them. The CDR3 length is 13 residues. Germline-derived CDR1 and CDR2 are LNHDA and SQIVND (reference sequence). The CDR3 region has the DNA TGTGCCAGTAGTATTGCAGGGGTCTATGGCTACACCTTC. Its protein is CASSIAGVYGYTF. Variable domain in full (rest from reference TRBV19 and TRBJ1-2): DGGITQSPKYLFRKEGQNVTLSCEQNLNHDAMYWYRQDPGQGLRLIYYSQIVNDFQKGDIAEGYSVSREKKESFPLTVTSAQKNPTAFYLCASSIAGVYGYTFGSGTRLTVV.

The rearrangement links TRBV10-3 to TRBJ1-1; no definite D call. Germline V CDR1 and CDR2: ENHRY, SYGVKD. V was trimmed by 10 bases and J by 0 bases, leaving 18 bases between them. This CDR3 has 15 residues. The CDR3 loop is CATSLGRGMNTEAFF. The DNA of the CDR3 is TGTGCCACATCATTGGGCAGAGGCATGAACACTGAAGCTTTCTTT.

The rearrangement uses TRBV28 and TRBJ2-3; unclear D gene. V lost 7 bases and J 0 bases, leaving 20 bases between the germline ends. This CDR3 region has 17 residues. Germline CDR1 MDHEN, CDR2 SYDVKM. CDR3: CASNPGRGRYSTDTQYF. The CDR3, as DNA: TGTGCCAGCAACCCTGGCAGAGGACGGTATAGCACAGATACGCAGTATTTT.

This chain connects TRBV12-3 or TRBV12-4 to TRBJ1-1; TRBD1 matches 9 bases. The CDR3 consists of 16 residues. J lost 5 bases, V lost 3 bases, and 10 bases had no gene match. CDR3 bases: TGTGCCAGCAGTTTTCACAGGGGGCGCGGACAAACTGAAGCTTTCTTT. This sequence encodes CASSFHRGRGQTEAFF.

The chain employs TRBV12-3 or TRBV12-4 and TRBJ2-3; weak D call: TRBD1 (6 bases). The CDR3 totals 15 residues. Trimming removed 6 bases at V and 4 bases at J, with 17 bases between. The CDR3 sequence: CASRDDTGNADTQYF. In nucleotides, the CDR3 is TGTGCCAGCAGGGACGATACAGGGAACGCAGATACGCAGTATTTT.

The chain joins TRBV5-1 to TRBJ2-3; 8 nucleotides align to TRBD2. Germline trimming cut 4 bases from V and 3 bases from J; bases unmatched to any gene: 13. CDR3 size: 17 residues. CDR1 is SGHRS and CDR2 is YFSETQ in the germline V gene. For the CDR3, the DNA is TGCGCCAGCAGCCTAGGAGGTAGTAGCGGGGTTACAGATACGCAGTATTTT. It specifies CASSLGGSSGVTDTQYF.

CDR3 sequence: CASSVEGAGSSTDTQYF. The CDR3 DNA reads TGTGCCAGCAGCGTAGAGGGAGCGGGCTCAAGCACAGATACGCAGTATTTT. This chain joins TRBV9 and TRBJ2-3; perhaps TRBD2 as D (6 bases). The V end was cut by 0 bases, the J end by 0 bases, with 14 bases between. This CDR3 region has 17 residues. CDR1 and CDR2 from the germline V gene are SGDLS and YYNGEE.